This T cell receptor (beta chain) was profiled in a study of blood T cell repertoires in COVID-19. Study summary: The United States, Italy and Spain provided the acute and convalescent COVID-19 samples.

Germline V gene lookup returns CDR1 LNHNV and CDR2 YYDKDF (reference sequence). The ends lost 8 bases at V and 2 bases at J; junction bases unmatched: 6. The CDR3 totals 16 residues. In the source study's methods: Reference gene primer amplification yielded estimated nucleated cell counts. The method was immunoSEQ multiplex PCR; TCRdb's version includes in-frame clones alone and lacks a portion of them. That table gives V, J and clone size, and the DNA gave D and trimming. The top ten hold 4% to 5.5% of the sample, which has about 400,000 clones, around 89% seen once. This clone has a handful of counts.

The sample comprised peripheral blood. The gene calls are TRBV15 and TRBJ2-2, with 12 bases that match TRBD2. The clonotype was recovered from a woman in her twenties or thirties with acute or convalescent COVID-19. The CDR3 sequence: CATGLAGGINTGELFF. CDR3 in DNA: TGTGCCACCGGGCTAGCGGGGGGGATAAACACCGGGGAGCTGTTTTTT.